Each of the 9 T cell receptor beta chains below was sequenced from the same sample in a study of PD-1 blockade in classical Hodgkin lymphoma. Brentuximab vedotin exposure varied, and every patient relapsed after autologous stem cell transplantation. Profiling relied on immunoSEQ multiplex PCR, and the TCRdb table lists in-frame clones only, not all of them. The sample includes about 63,000 clones, 85% to 90% of them seen just once. The specimen was peripheral blood mononuclear cells (PBMCs), collected before the second cycle of nivolumab. Receptors originate from a human donor with classical Hodgkin lymphoma.

V is TRBV5-1 and J is TRBJ2-1, with 11 positions matching TRBD2. This CDR3 spans 15 amino acids. Trimming cost V 4 bases and J 10 bases; bases outside gene matches: 10. Germline V gives CDR1 SGHRS, CDR2 YFSETQ. The CDR3 spells CASSTGLAGLGEQFF. The CDR3 nucleotides are TGCGCCAGCAGCACCGGACTAGCGGGCCTTGGGGAGCAGTTCTTC.

The gene calls are TRBV5-1 and TRBJ2-5; a weak D match, TRBD1 (5 bases). Germline V gene sequence: CDR1 SGHRS, CDR2 YFSETQ. The CDR3 is 14 amino acids. V was clipped by 3 bases and J by 5 bases, with 14 bases between them. The CDR3 reads CASSSLTEAETQYF. For the CDR3, the DNA is TGCGCCAGCAGCTCCCTGACAGAAGCGGAGACCCAGTACTTC.

The genes are TRBV5-1 and TRBJ2-3, with D perhaps given as TRBD1 or TRBD2 (5 bases each). The CDR3 is made up of 13 amino acids. Germline lookup yields CDR1 SGHRS and CDR2 YFSETQ. Trimming pared 0 bases from V and 8 bases from J, leaving 10 bases between. CDR3 loop: CASSLDGTGTQYF. The CDR3 coding sequence is TGCGCCAGCAGCTTGGACGGGACGGGTACGCAGTATTTT.

V and J are TRBV28 and TRBJ2-2, with 7 nucleotides matching TRBD2. Germline V lookup: CDR1 MDHEN, CDR2 SYDVKM. The CDR3 is 16 residues long. Losses at the gene ends were 4 bases for V and 5 bases for J; bases not matched to a gene: 10. The CDR3 DNA reads TGTGCCAGCAGTTCCTCCGGGGCGCGGGGGACCGGGGAGCTGTTTTTT. This gives the protein CASSSSGARGTGELFF.

The V call is TRBV5-1, the J call TRBJ1-1; D gene uncertain. This CDR3 is built from 14 residues. From germline, CDR1 is SGHRS and CDR2 YFSETQ. Trimming took 1 base from V and 3 from J, leaving 10 bases between them. The CDR3 DNA follows: TGCGCCAGCAGCTTGAGTGGTGCGTACACTGAAGCTTTCTTT. Protein product: CASSLSGAYTEAFF.

This chain links TRBV5-1 with TRBJ1-3; 7 bases are a match to TRBD1. Germline-derived CDR1 and CDR2 are SGHRS and YFSETQ. The CDR3 spans 15 residues. Trimming removed 2 bases from V and 2 bases from J; junction bases left unmatched: 4. The CDR3 here is CASSFRGITGNTIYF. The CDR3 DNA is TGCGCCAGCAGCTTCAGGGGGATCACTGGAAACACCATATATTTT.

The chain is built from TRBV10-3 and TRBJ2-3; D remains unclear. The germline V gene has CDR1 ENHRY and CDR2 SYGVKD. Trimming left V 7 bases short and J 0 bases short, with 11 bases between. CDR3 length: 14 amino acids. The CDR3 region is CAIKPSSSTDTQYF. As DNA, the CDR3 is TGTGCCATCAAACCCTCATCTAGCACAGATACGCAGTATTTT.

The chain has TRBV2 and TRBJ2-4; 7 bases line up with TRBD2. This CDR3 contains 17 residues. Germline CDR1 SNHLY, CDR2 FYNNEI. The trim removed 3 bases at V and 2 bases at J, leaving 10 bases unmatched. CDR3 sequence reads: CASSEDRLAATKNIQYF. The CDR3 DNA sequence: TGTGCCAGCAGTGAGGATCGGCTAGCGGCAACCAAAAACATTCAGTACTTC.

V is TRBV9 and J is TRBJ2-3, with TRBD2 identical over 11 bases. Trimming cost V 4 bases and J 4 bases; bases outside gene matches: 20. The CDR3 has 20 amino acids. Germline-derived CDR1 and CDR2 are SGDLS and YYNGEE. CDR3 in DNA: TGTGCCAGCAGCCTCTACCATCATAGCGGGGGGGCGAATTTTCCAGATACGCAGTATTTT. Protein product: CASSLYHHSGGANFPDTQYF.